The next 10 T cell receptor beta chains were all read from a single sample in a study of T cells in Graves' hyperthyroidism and ophthalmopathy. There were TCR beta CDR3 regions amplified from RNA transcripts. First-round RT-PCR targeting the TCR CDR3 was performed with the HTBI primer set. TCRdb reprocessed the multiplex PCR reads via MiXCR and lists one record per CDR3 protein. Of about 210,000 distinct CDR3 sequences detected, approximately 17% appear once; the ten largest clones hold approximately 50%. The sequencing input was blood. The receptor source for this set is a man aged 45-65 years with Graves' hyperthyroidism.

This clonotype was seen many times. V usage is TRBV20-1 and J usage is TRBJ1-5, with unresolved D. The CDR3 runs to 17 residues. Germline CDR1 is DFQATT and CDR2 is SNEGSKA (reference sequence). V was shortened by 1 base and J by 5 bases, with 21 bases between the two germline ends. The CDR3 nucleotides are TGCAGTGCTAGAGGAATACATGGCAGGCTTCGTTATCAGCCCCAGCATTTT. As protein: CSARGIHGRLRYQPQHF.

The chain uses TRBV5-1 and TRBJ2-5; 9 nucleotides agree with TRBD1. The CDR3 totals 15 residues. Germline V CDR1 and CDR2: SGHRS, YFSETQ. J lost 1 base, V lost 3 bases, and 4 bases had no gene match. This chain's CDR3 is CASSSMTGGQETQYF. CDR3 DNA sequence: TGCGCCAGCAGCTCCATGACAGGGGGCCAAGAGACCCAGTACTTC.

The rearrangement links TRBV20-1 to TRBJ2-7, with D hard to call. Germline values: CDR1 DFQATT, CDR2 SNEGSKA (reference sequence). The CDR3 sequence is 12 residues long. Trimming took 3 bases from V and 0 from J, leaving 6 bases between them. Here the CDR3 DNA reads TGCAGTGCTAGTGAGAGCTCCTACGAGCAGTACTTC. This gives the protein CSASESSYEQYF.

This clonotype was detected many times. The gene calls are TRBV3-1 and TRBJ2-2, with 9 bases identical to TRBD2. The trim removed 0 bases at V and 6 bases at J, leaving 8 bases unmatched. The germline V gene encodes CDR1 LGHDT and CDR2 YNNKEL (reference sequence). The CDR3 loop spans 17 amino acids. CDR3 in amino acids: CASSQDGKREDPGELFF. The CDR3 DNA follows: TGTGCCAGCAGCCAAGATGGAAAGCGGGAGGACCCCGGGGAGCTGTTTTTT.

The table lists this clonotype with a few counts. The rearrangement joins TRBV10-2 to TRBJ2-7; 9 bases map to TRBD1. There are 12 residues in the CDR3. J lost 3 bases, V lost 8 bases, and 2 bases had no gene match. Germline V CDR1 and CDR2: WSHSY, SAAADI. This CDR3 is CASGQGIYEQYF. CDR3 in DNA: TGCGCCAGCGGACAGGGGATCTACGAGCAGTACTTC.

This clonotype has a handful of counts. The V gene is TRBV5-1, the J gene TRBJ2-6; no definite D call. CDR1 and CDR2 from the germline V gene are SGHRS and YFSETQ. CDR3 length equals 15 residues. The V end lost 3 bases, the J end lost 0 bases, and 7 bases lay between the germline ends. CDR3: CASSSGDSGANVLTF. CDR3 nucleotides: TGCGCCAGCAGCTCTGGTGACTCTGGGGCCAACGTCCTGACTTTC.

This clonotype was picked up many times. The J gene is TRBJ1-1, the V gene TRBV7-9; D is unresolved. The V end lost 5 bases, the J end lost 0 bases, and 4 bases lay between the germline ends. CDR1 and CDR2 from the germline V gene are SEHNR and FQNEAQ (reference sequence). The CDR3 length is 12 residues. CDR3 nucleotides: TGTGCCAGCAGCGTCATGAACACTGAAGCTTTCTTT. Its protein product is CASSVMNTEAFF. The full variable domain, in which reference TRBV7-9 and TRBJ1-1 provide the parts outside the CDR3, is DTGVSQNPRHKITKRGQNVTFRCDPISEHNRLYWYRQTLGQGPEFLTYFQNEAQLEKSRLLSDRFSAERPKGSFSTLEIQRTEQGDSAMYLCASSVMNTEAFFGQGTRLTVV.

This clonotype was seen ten or more times. V is TRBV7-2 and J is TRBJ2-3; weak D call: TRBD2 (6 bases). Trimming stripped 0 bases from V and 3 bases from J, with 13 bases between. This CDR3 has 16 amino acids. CDR1 is SGHTA, CDR2 FQGNSA, per germline. The DNA of the CDR3 is TGTGCCAGCAGCTTAGCCGGGACTTATGGTACAGATACGCAGTATTTT. Protein sequence: CASSLAGTYGTDTQYF.

This clonotype showed up just a few times. The chain combines TRBV5-6 with TRBJ1-5; TRBD1 might be the D (5 bases). This CDR3 is 15 amino acids long. Trimming left V 4 bases short and J 0 bases short, with 11 bases between. Germline V gene sequence: CDR1 SGHDT, CDR2 YYEEEE. As DNA, the CDR3 is TGTGCCAGCAGCCGACAGCCGCCTAGCAATCAGCCCCAGCATTTT. Amino acids: CASSRQPPSNQPQHF.

There are a few counts of this clonotype. V usage is TRBV5-1 and J usage is TRBJ2-5, with unresolved D. V was pared by 5 bases and J by 5 bases, with 13 bases between. Germline V lookup: CDR1 SGHRS, CDR2 YFSETQ. The CDR3 has 13 amino acids. In DNA, the CDR3 is TGCGCCAGCAGTGTCCTCCGTGGGGAGACCCAGTACTTC. This codes for CASSVLRGETQYF. Filled out from reference TRBV5-1 and TRBJ2-5, the complete variable domain reads KAGVTQTPRYLIKTRGQQVTLSCSPISGHRSVSWYQQTPGQGLQFLFEYFSETQRNKGNFPGRFSGRQFSNSRSEMNVSTLELGDSALYLCASSVLRGETQYFGPGTRLLVL.